This T cell receptor (beta chain) was profiled in a study of cytotoxic CD8 clonotypes in ibrutinib-treated CLL. Libraries were prepared by immunoSEQ multiplex PCR; TCRdb keeps only in-frame clonotypes and omits some of them. This table has 300,000 or so clones, about 64% appearing once. Trimming removed 0 bases at V and 2 bases at J, with 7 bases between. CDR1 is MNHEY, CDR2 SVGAGI, per germline. This CDR3 is built from 14 residues. The origin of this receptor is a human donor with chronic lymphocytic leukemia. The V call is TRBV6-5, the J call TRBJ2-5; the D gene is possibly TRBD1 (6 bases). This sample comprised PBMCs, obtained after 36 months of ibrutinib treatment. CDR3 residues: CASSYSGQQETQYF. CDR3 nucleotide sequence: TGTGCCAGCAGTTACTCCGGACAGCAAGAGACCCAGTACTTC.